The 32 T cell receptor beta chains in this list originate from one sample, sequenced in a study of T cell responses to AZD1222 COVID-19 vaccine. Repertoires were generated with immunoSEQ multiplex PCR, while TCRdb's copy carries only in-frame clones and drops some. There are 150,000 or so clones in the sample; 75% to 95% occur only once, and approximately 1.5% lies in the top ten. The input for sequencing was peripheral blood, taken on day 0 of AZD1222 vaccination. The receptors originated from an adult in good health.

J is TRBJ2-1 and V is TRBV5-1; no clear D gene. Deletions cut 4 bases from V and 2 bases from J, with 10 bases between. Germline V gene data show CDR1 as SGHRS and CDR2 as YFSETQ. The CDR3 sequence is 14 residues long. The CDR3 sequence: CASSHQAPYNEQFF. DNA for the CDR3: TGCGCCAGCAGCCACCAGGCTCCCTACAATGAGCAGTTCTTC.

This clone was recorded only once. The chain has TRBV6-1 and TRBJ2-3; 7 bases match TRBD2. CDR1 and CDR2 (germline): MNHNS, SASEGT. The CDR3 loop spans 16 amino acids. J was trimmed by 3 bases and V by 4 bases; bases with no gene match: 10. For the CDR3, the DNA is TGTGCCAGCAGTGGGGGTTTGGAGGGAGGGACAGATACGCAGTATTTT. Protein product: CASSGGLEGGTDTQYF.

V usage is TRBV29-1 and J usage is TRBJ2-1, with D uncertain. Deletions cut 4 bases from V and 5 bases from J, with 6 bases between. CDR3 length equals 11 residues. Per germline, CDR1 SQVTM and CDR2 ANQGSEA. The CDR3 nucleotides are TGCAGCGTTGGCAGGAACAATGAGCAGTTCTTC. It encodes CSVGRNNEQFF.

The chain has TRBV2 and TRBJ1-2; D might be TRBD1 (6 bases). The V gene's germline CDR1 is SNHLY and CDR2 FYNNEI. The CDR3 runs to 13 residues. V lost 3 bases and J 3 bases, leaving 8 bases between the germline ends. DNA for the CDR3: TGTGCCAGCAGTGATGCAGGGGACTATGGCTACACCTTC. Translated: CASSDAGDYGYTF. Drawing the rest from reference TRBV2 and TRBJ1-2, the complete variable domain is EPEVTQTPSHQVTQMGQEVILRCVPISNHLYFYWYRQILGQKVEFLVSFYNNEISEKSEIFDDQFSVERPDGSNFTLKIRSTKLEDSAMYFCASSDAGDYGYTFGSGTRLTVV.

This chain connects TRBV14 to TRBJ1-3; D unclear. Trimming removed 3 bases from V and 0 bases from J, with 12 bases in between. The germline V gene encodes CDR1 SGHDN and CDR2 FVKESK. The CDR3 covers 16 residues. The CDR3 DNA sequence: TGTGCCAGCAGCCAGGCAGGCGATTACTCTGGAAACACCATATATTTT. Translation gives CASSQAGDYSGNTIYF.

The chain carries TRBV14 and TRBJ2-3; unclear D gene. This CDR3 comprises 12 residues. Germline V gives CDR1 SGHDN, CDR2 FVKESK. Trimming took 4 bases from V and 7 from J, leaving 9 bases between them. CDR3 DNA sequence: TGTGCCAGCAGCCTCACCGCGAATACGCAGTATTTT. Its translation is CASSLTANTQYF.

V gene TRBV4-1 combines with J gene TRBJ1-1; D is unresolved. Germline CDR1 reads MGHRA; CDR2 reads YSYEKL. The V gene lost 1 base and the J gene lost 2 bases, with 11 bases spanning the gap. There are 15 residues in the CDR3. As DNA, the CDR3 is TGCGCCAGCAGCCAAGCCGACCGGGCAAACACTGAAGCTTTCTTT. It specifies CASSQADRANTEAFF.

V and J are TRBV11-3 and TRBJ2-5; 8 bases fit TRBD1. The J segment lost 2 bases and the V segment lost 1 base, leaving 0 bases of the junction unmatched. Germline V CDR1 and CDR2: SGHNT, YENEEA. This CDR3 comprises 14 residues. In DNA form, the CDR3 reads TGTGCCAGCAGCTTAGGACAGGGGCAAGAGACCCAGTACTTC. Translating gives CASSLGQGQETQYF. The whole variable domain, remainder taken from reference TRBV11-3 and TRBJ2-5, is EAGVVQSPRYKIIEKKQPVAFWCNPISGHNTLYWYLQNLGQGPELLIRYENEEAVDDSQLPKDRFSAERLKGVDSTLKIQPAELGDSAVYLCASSLGQGQETQYFGPGTRLLVL.

The genes are TRBV7-3 and TRBJ2-7, with a weak D call TRBD1 (6 bases). The CDR3 covers 14 residues. Trimming left V 2 bases short and J 3 bases short, with 11 bases between. The V gene's germline CDR1 is SGHTA and CDR2 FQGTGA. Here the CDR3 reads CASSLVTGYYEQYF. CDR3 bases: TGTGCCAGCAGCTTAGTCACAGGGTACTACGAGCAGTACTTC.

J is TRBJ1-5 and V is TRBV6-5; no clear D gene. The V end was cut by 10 bases, the J end by 7 bases, with 17 bases between. The V gene's germline CDR1 is MNHEY and CDR2 SVGAGI. The CDR3 loop spans 13 amino acids. The CDR3 bases are TGTGCCACCACCCACATCCGGTCACAGCCCCAGCATTTT. Translating gives CATTHIRSQPQHF.

This clone was picked up one time. The CDR3 coding sequence is TGTGCCAGCAGCTTAAGACTAGCGGGCACCTACAATGAGCAGTTCTTC. This gives the protein CASSLRLAGTYNEQFF. The rearrangement links TRBV11-1 to TRBJ2-1; 10 bases are a match to TRBD2. Germline V CDR1 and CDR2: SGHAT, FQDESV (reference sequence). The V segment lost 2 bases and the J segment 2 bases; nucleotides outside the gene matches: 3. CDR3 length equals 16 residues. The complete variable domain, with remaining parts taken from reference TRBV11-1 and TRBJ2-1, reads EAEVAQSPRYKITEKSQAVAFWCDPISGHATLYWYRQILGQGPELLVQFQDESVVDDSQLPKDRFSAERLKGVDSTLKIQPAELGDSAMYLCASSLRLAGTYNEQFFGPGTRLTVL.

This chain uses TRBV23-1 with TRBJ1-1, with 7 bases lining up with TRBD1. TRBV23-1 counts as an open reading frame of uncertain function. Losses at the gene ends were 4 bases for V and 2 bases for J; bases not matched to a gene: 4. The CDR3 has 14 amino acids. As DNA, the CDR3 is TGCGCCAGCAGTCCTAGGGGGCTAAACACTGAAGCTTTCTTT. Protein: CASSPRGLNTEAFF.

CDR3 coding DNA: TGTGCCAGCGTGGGGGGGACTGAAGCTTTCTTT. Protein: CASVGGTEAFF. The rearrangement joins TRBV25-1 to TRBJ1-1, with a possible D match to TRBD1 (5 bases). The CDR3 extends over 11 amino acids. Per germline, CDR1 MGHDK and CDR2 SYGVNS. The germline V and J ends were trimmed by 8 bases and 5 bases, with 9 bases remaining between them.

J is TRBJ1-5 and V is TRBV7-9; possibly TRBD1 for D (6 bases). The V end lost 1 base, the J end lost 5 bases, and 9 bases lay between the germline ends. The V gene's germline CDR1 is SEHNR and CDR2 FQNEAQ (reference sequence). The CDR3 totals 14 residues. This chain's CDR3 is CASSLVGGHQPQHF. For the CDR3, the DNA is TGTGCCAGCAGCTTAGTCGGGGGGCATCAGCCCCAGCATTTT.

V is TRBV5-6 and J is TRBJ1-5; possibly TRBD1 for D (5 bases). V lost 4 bases to trimming and J lost 4 bases, with 18 bases between them. This CDR3 region has 16 residues. Germline CDR1 and CDR2: SGHDT and YYEEEE. CDR3 nucleotides: TGTGCCAGCAGCCCTTCAATGGGGCAGGGAAATCAGCCCCAGCATTTT. Translation gives CASSPSMGQGNQPQHF.

This sequence joins TRBV19 and TRBJ2-1; a possible D gene is TRBD1 (6 bases). Germline V gene sequence: CDR1 LNHDA, CDR2 SQIVND (reference sequence). This CDR3 contains 18 residues. The germline V and J ends were trimmed by 7 bases and 0 bases, with 22 bases remaining between them. The CDR3 reads CASKATGESQSSYNEQFF. CDR3 coding DNA: TGTGCCAGTAAGGCGACAGGAGAATCCCAGAGCTCCTACAATGAGCAGTTCTTC. The full variable domain, with the rest looked up from reference TRBV19 and TRBJ2-1, is DGGITQSPKYLFRKEGQNVTLSCEQNLNHDAMYWYRQDPGQGLRLIYYSQIVNDFQKGDIAEGYSVSREKKESFPLTVTSAQKNPTAFYLCASKATGESQSSYNEQFFGPGTRLTVL.

The chain's CDR3 is CASSPHGTSRGNNEKLFF. The CDR3 nucleotides are TGTGCCAGCAGCCCCCACGGGACCAGCCGTGGGAATAATGAAAAACTGTTTTTT. The gene calls are TRBV5-6 and TRBJ1-4, with D possibly matching TRBD1 (5 bases). Trimming left V 4 bases short and J 4 bases short, with 23 bases between. Per the germline V gene, CDR1 is SGHDT and CDR2 is YYEEEE. This CDR3 contains 18 residues.

The chain joins TRBV5-6 to TRBJ1-2; weak D call: TRBD1 (5 bases). The CDR3 spans 14 residues. V was shortened by 0 bases and J by 2 bases, with 8 bases between the two germline ends. The germline V gene encodes CDR1 SGHDT and CDR2 YYEEEE. CDR3 region: CASSLGGTNYGYTF. CDR3 sequence (DNA): TGTGCCAGCAGCTTGGGGGGGACGAACTATGGCTACACCTTC.

The rearrangement links TRBV11-2 to TRBJ2-3; 8 bases line up with TRBD2. The CDR3 is 17 residues long. V dropped 7 bases and J dropped 1; count of bases not matched to a gene: 13. Germline V gene lookup returns CDR1 SGHAT and CDR2 FQNNGV. The CDR3 bases are TGTGCCAGCACCAGACTGGCGGGGGGCCCAGGCACAGATACGCAGTATTTT. It codes for CASTRLAGGPGTDTQYF. Drawing the rest from reference TRBV11-2 and TRBJ2-3, the complete variable domain is EAGVAQSPRYKIIEKRQSVAFWCNPISGHATLYWYQQILGQGPKLLIQFQNNGVVDDSQLPKDRFSAERLKGVDSTLKIQPAKLEDSAVYLCASTRLAGGPGTDTQYFGPGTRLTVL.

The chain joins TRBV11-2 to TRBJ2-7, with TRBD2 matching over 14 bases. Trimming at V came to 3 bases and at J to 5 bases, leaving 9 bases not matched to a gene. Germline CDR1 SGHAT, CDR2 FQNNGV. The CDR3 contains 17 residues. CDR3 residues: CASSLRTSGRSLHEQYF. The CDR3 DNA reads as TGTGCCAGCAGCTTGAGGACTAGCGGGAGGAGTCTGCACGAGCAGTACTTC.

The V gene is TRBV5-1, the J gene TRBJ2-3; the D gene is possibly TRBD1 (6 bases). Germline CDR1 SGHRS, CDR2 YFSETQ. CDR3 length: 14 residues. Trimming took off 4 bases at V and 2 bases at J, with 11 bases between the two ends. The CDR3 DNA sequence: TGCGCCAGCAGCCCAGGACAGCTCACAGATACGCAGTATTTT. The encoded protein is CASSPGQLTDTQYF.

The V and J genes are TRBV14 and TRBJ2-3; weak D call: TRBD1 (5 bases). The CDR3 length is 13 residues. Per the germline V gene, CDR1 is SGHDN and CDR2 is FVKESK. Trimming pared 1 base from V and 10 bases from J, leaving 12 bases between. CDR3 sequence reads: CASSQVPRGSQYF. The CDR3, as DNA: TGTGCCAGCAGCCAAGTTCCTAGGGGATCGCAGTATTTT.

This clone was seen more than once but under ten times. CDR3 residues: CASSQGQNPYEQYF. CDR3 in DNA: TGCGCCAGCAGCCAGGGACAGAATCCCTACGAGCAGTACTTC. The chain is built from TRBV4-1 and TRBJ2-7; 7 bases fit TRBD1. The germline V gene has CDR1 MGHRA and CDR2 YSYEKL. V lost 3 bases to trimming and J lost 2 bases; unmatched junction nucleotides: 4. The CDR3 is made up of 14 amino acids.

The rearrangement uses TRBV19 and TRBJ1-1; TRBD1 agrees at 12 bases. CDR3 length: 15 amino acids. The germline gives CDR1 LNHDA, CDR2 SQIVND (reference sequence). V lost 5 bases, J lost 10 bases, and 11 bases stayed unmatched. In nucleotides, the CDR3 is TGTGCCAGTAGTCCCAGCGGGGGACAGGGGGCGAGAGCTTTCTTT. Encoded protein: CASSPSGGQGARAFF.

This clone showed up just a few times. This sequence joins TRBV19 and TRBJ1-2; 9 bases map to TRBD1. Per the germline V gene, CDR1 is LNHDA and CDR2 is SQIVND (reference sequence). The length of the CDR3 is 13 residues. With 5 bases clipped from V and 3 bases from J, the junction kept 1 base outside the gene matches. In DNA form, the CDR3 reads TGTGCCAGTAGTTACAGGGGGCACTATGGCTACACCTTC. It encodes CASSYRGHYGYTF.

V usage is TRBV27 and J usage is TRBJ1-5; 9 bases agree with TRBD1. The V gene end was trimmed by 4 bases and the J gene end by 6 bases; junction bases not matched to a gene: 7. Germline V lookup: CDR1 MNHEY, CDR2 SMNVEV (reference sequence). This CDR3 is built from 15 residues. This chain's CDR3 is CASSSGQGGGQPQHF. CDR3 in DNA: TGTGCCAGCAGTTCGGGACAGGGAGGGGGTCAGCCCCAGCATTTT.

The V call is TRBV4-1, the J call TRBJ1-5; D not certain. The CDR3 loop spans 13 amino acids. V was pared by 1 base and J by 6 bases, with 7 bases between. CDR1 and CDR2 (germline): MGHRA, YSYEKL. CDR3 in DNA: TGCGCCAGCAGCCAAGGTGTAGTTCAGCCCCAGCATTTT. It is translated as CASSQGVVQPQHF.

The chain recombines TRBV4-1 with TRBJ1-2, with D possibly matching TRBD1 (6 bases). V lost 2 bases to trimming and J lost 2 bases, with 12 bases between them. The CDR3 has 15 amino acids. Germline V lookup: CDR1 MGHRA, CDR2 YSYEKL. For the CDR3, the DNA is TGCGCCAGCAGCCAATCGGCAGGGGAAAACTATGGCTACACCTTC. It translates to CASSQSAGENYGYTF.

This clone has just a few counts. This chain joins TRBV12-3 or TRBV12-4 and TRBJ1-2; D uncertain. This CDR3 contains 13 residues. V was trimmed by 2 bases and J by 2 bases, leaving 6 bases between them. The CDR3 reads CASSLRSNYGYTF. CDR3 DNA: TGTGCCAGCAGTTTACGTTCGAACTATGGCTACACCTTC.

The chain joins TRBV2 to TRBJ1-2; tentatively, D is TRBD1 (5 bases). Trimming took 6 bases from V and 6 from J, leaving 14 bases between them. This CDR3 comprises 13 residues. Germline CDR1 reads SNHLY; CDR2 reads FYNNEI. CDR3 sequence: CASRPGDFHGYTF. Here the CDR3 DNA reads TGTGCCAGCAGGCCCGGGGACTTTCATGGCTACACCTTC.

V is TRBV14 and J is TRBJ1-1; D not resolved. Germline CDR1 reads SGHDN; CDR2 reads FVKESK. CDR3 length: 13 amino acids. V was trimmed by 7 bases and J by 0 bases, leaving 9 bases between them. The CDR3 region is CASTQTLNTEAFF. DNA for the CDR3: TGTGCCAGCACTCAGACCTTGAACACTGAAGCTTTCTTT.

The rearrangement links TRBV13 to TRBJ1-2; tentatively, D is TRBD1 (5 bases). From germline, CDR1 is PRHDT and CDR2 FYEKMQ (reference sequence). The length of the CDR3 is 15 residues. Trimming removed 0 bases from V and 4 bases from J, with 12 bases in between. CDR3 loop: CASSLGRGTFYGYTF. The CDR3 DNA is TGTGCCAGCAGCTTAGGCCGGGGGACCTTCTATGGCTACACCTTC.